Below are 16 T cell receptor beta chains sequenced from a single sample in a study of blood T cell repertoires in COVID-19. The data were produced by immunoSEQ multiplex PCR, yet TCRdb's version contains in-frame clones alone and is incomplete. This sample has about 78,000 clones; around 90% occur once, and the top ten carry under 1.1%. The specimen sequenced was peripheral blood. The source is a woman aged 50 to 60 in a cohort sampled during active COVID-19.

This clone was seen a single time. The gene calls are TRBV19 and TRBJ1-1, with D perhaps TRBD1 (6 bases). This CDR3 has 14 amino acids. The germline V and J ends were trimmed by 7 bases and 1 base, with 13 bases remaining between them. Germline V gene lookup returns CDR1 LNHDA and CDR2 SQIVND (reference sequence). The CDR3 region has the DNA TGTGCCAGTACAGTGGGGGCCAAGAACACTGAAGCTTTCTTT. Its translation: CASTVGAKNTEAFF.

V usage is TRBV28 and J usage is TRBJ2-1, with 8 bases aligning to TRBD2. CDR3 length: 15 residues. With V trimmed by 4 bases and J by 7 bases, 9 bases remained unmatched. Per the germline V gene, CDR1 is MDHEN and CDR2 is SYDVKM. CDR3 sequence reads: CASSWGAGGGNEQFF. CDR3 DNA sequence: TGTGCCAGCAGTTGGGGGGCGGGAGGCGGGAATGAGCAGTTCTTC.

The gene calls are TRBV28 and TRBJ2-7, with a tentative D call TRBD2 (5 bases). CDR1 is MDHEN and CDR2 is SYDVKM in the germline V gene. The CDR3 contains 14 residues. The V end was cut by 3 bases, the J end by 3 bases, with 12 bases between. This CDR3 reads CASSFSTGNYEQYF. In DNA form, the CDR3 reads TGTGCCAGCAGTTTCTCTACGGGGAACTACGAGCAGTACTTC.

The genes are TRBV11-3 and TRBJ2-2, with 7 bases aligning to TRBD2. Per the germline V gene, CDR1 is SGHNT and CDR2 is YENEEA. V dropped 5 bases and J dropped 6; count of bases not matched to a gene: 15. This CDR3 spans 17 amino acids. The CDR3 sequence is CASSRFGGGSLPGELFF. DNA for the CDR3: TGTGCCAGCAGCCGATTCGGCGGCGGGAGTCTCCCCGGGGAGCTGTTTTTT.

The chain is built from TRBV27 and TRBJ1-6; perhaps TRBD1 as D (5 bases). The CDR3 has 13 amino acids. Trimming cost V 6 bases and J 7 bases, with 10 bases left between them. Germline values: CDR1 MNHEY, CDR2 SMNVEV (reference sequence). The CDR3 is CASRGLENSPLHF. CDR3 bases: TGTGCCAGCAGGGGGCTGGAAAATTCACCCCTCCACTTT.

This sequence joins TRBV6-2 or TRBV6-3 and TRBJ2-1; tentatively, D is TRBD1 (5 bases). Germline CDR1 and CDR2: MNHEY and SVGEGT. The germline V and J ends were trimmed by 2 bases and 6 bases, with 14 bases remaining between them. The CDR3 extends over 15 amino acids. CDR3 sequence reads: CASSYGLSTGNEQFF. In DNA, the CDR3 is TGTGCCAGCAGTTACGGTCTAAGTACAGGCAATGAGCAGTTCTTC.

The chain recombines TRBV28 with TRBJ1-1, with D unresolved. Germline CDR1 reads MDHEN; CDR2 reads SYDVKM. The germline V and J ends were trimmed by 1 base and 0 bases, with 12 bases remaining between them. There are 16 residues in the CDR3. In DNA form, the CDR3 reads TGTGCCAGCAGTTTATCGCACAGCCTCATGAACACTGAAGCTTTCTTT. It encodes CASSLSHSLMNTEAFF.

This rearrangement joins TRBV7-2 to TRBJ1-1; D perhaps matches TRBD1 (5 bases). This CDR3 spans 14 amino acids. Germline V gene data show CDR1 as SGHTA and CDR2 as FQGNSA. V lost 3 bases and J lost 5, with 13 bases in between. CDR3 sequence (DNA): TGTGCCAGCAGCTTTTCAGGGCCGGAGACTGAAGCTTTCTTT. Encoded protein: CASSFSGPETEAFF.

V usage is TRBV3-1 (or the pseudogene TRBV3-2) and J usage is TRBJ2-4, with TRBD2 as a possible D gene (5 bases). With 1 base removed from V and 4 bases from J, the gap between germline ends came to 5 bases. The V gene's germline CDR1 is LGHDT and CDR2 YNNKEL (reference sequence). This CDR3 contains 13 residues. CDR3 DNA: TGTGCCAGCAGCCAAGGCGGGAAAAACATTCAGTACTTC. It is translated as CASSQGGKNIQYF.

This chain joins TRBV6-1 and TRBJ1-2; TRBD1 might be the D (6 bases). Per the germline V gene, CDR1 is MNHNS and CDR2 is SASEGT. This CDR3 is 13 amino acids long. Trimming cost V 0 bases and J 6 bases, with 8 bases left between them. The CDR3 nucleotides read TGTGCCAGCAGTGAAGCGTACAGGGATGGCTACACCTTC. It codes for CASSEAYRDGYTF.

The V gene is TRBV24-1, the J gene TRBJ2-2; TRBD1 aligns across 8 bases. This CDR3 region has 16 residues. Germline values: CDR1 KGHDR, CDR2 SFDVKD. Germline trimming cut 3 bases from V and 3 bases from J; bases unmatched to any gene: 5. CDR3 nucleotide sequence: TGTGCCACCAGTGATCCCGGACAGGGTGACACCGGGGAGCTGTTTTTT. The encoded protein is CATSDPGQGDTGELFF.

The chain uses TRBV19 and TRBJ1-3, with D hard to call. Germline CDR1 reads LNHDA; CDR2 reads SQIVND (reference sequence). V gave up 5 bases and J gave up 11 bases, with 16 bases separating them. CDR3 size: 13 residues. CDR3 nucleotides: TGTGCCAGTAGTTGGAGCGTGCAGTCCGCCATATATTTT. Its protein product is CASSWSVQSAIYF.

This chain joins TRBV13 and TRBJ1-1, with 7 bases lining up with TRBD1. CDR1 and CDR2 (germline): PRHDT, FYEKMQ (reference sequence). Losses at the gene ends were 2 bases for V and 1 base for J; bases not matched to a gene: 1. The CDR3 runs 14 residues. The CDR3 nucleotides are TGTGCCAGCAGCTTAAGGACAGGGAACACTGAAGCTTTCTTT. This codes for CASSLRTGNTEAFF. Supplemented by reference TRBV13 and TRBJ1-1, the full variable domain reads AAGVIQSPRHLIKEKRETATLKCYPIPRHDTVYWYQQGPGQDPQFLISFYEKMQSDKGSIPDRFSAQQFSDYHSELNMSSLELGDSALYFCASSLRTGNTEAFFGQGTRLTVV.

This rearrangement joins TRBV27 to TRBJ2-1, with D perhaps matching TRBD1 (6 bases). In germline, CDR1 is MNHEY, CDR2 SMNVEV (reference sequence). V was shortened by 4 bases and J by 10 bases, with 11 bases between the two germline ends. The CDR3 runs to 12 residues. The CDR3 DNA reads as TGTGCCAGCAGTTACAGGGTCGGGGAGCAGTTCTTC. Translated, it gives CASSYRVGEQFF.

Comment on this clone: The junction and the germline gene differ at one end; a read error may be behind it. CDR3 sequence: CASSESIGTGFGDTIYF. CDR3 in DNA: TGTGCCAGCAGTGAATCCATCGGGACAGGGTTTGGAGACACCATATATTTT. This chain links TRBV6-1 with TRBJ1-3; 9 bases match TRBD1. CDR3 length: 17 residues. CDR1 is MNHNS, CDR2 SASEGT, per germline.

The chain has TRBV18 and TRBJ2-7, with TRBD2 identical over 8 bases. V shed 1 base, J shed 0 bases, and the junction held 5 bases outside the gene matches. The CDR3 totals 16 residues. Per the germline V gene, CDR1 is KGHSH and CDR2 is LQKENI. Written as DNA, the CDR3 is TGTGCCAGCTCACCACGAGCGGGAGCCCACTCCTACGAGCAGTACTTC. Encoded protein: CASSPRAGAHSYEQYF.